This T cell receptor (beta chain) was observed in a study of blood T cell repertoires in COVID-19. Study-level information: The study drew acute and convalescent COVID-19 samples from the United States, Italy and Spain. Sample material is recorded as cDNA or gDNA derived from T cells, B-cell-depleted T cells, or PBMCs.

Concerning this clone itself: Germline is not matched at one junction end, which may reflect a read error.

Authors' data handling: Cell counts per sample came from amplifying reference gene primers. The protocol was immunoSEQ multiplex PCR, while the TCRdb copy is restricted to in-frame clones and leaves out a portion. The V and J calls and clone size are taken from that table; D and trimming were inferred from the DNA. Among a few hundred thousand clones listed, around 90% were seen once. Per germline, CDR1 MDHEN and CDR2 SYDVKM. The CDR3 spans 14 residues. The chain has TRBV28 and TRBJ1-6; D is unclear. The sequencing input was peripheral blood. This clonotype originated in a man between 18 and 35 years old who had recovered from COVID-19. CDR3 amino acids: CASRLFQANSPLHF. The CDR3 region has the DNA TGTGCCAGCAGGTTATTCCAGGCTAATTCACCCCTCCACTTT.